A single sample gave rise to the 5 T cell receptor beta chains below, sequenced in a study of identifying expanded T cells in peripheral blood. TCRdb's table, derived via immunoSEQ multiplex PCR, lists solely in-frame clones and lacks some. The data show 75,000 to 95,000 clones, about 88% seen once. Sequencing was performed on blood. These TCRs come from a person aged 18-70 years in good health.

The V and J genes are TRBV5-1 and TRBJ1-4; 7 positions agree with TRBD1. The CDR3 contains 18 residues. Germline CDR1 reads SGHRS; CDR2 reads YFSETQ. The V gene end was trimmed by 1 base and the J gene end by 3 bases; junction bases not matched to a gene: 12. The CDR3 nucleotides read TGCGCCAGCAGCTTGAACAGGGGATCGAGGGGGTCTAATGAAAAACTGTTTTTT. This translates into CASSLNRGSRGSNEKLFF.

This chain links TRBV11-1 with TRBJ1-6; D may be TRBD1 (5 bases). The V and J ends lost 2 bases and 10 bases respectively, with 12 bases between them. The V gene's germline CDR1 is SGHAT and CDR2 FQDESV (reference sequence). The CDR3 totals 14 residues. CDR3 DNA: TGTGCCAGCAGCTTACGGGGCACGGGGTCACCCCTCCACTTT. Translation: CASSLRGTGSPLHF.

The chain recombines TRBV9 with TRBJ2-1, with 7 bases matching TRBD2. The CDR3 sequence is 17 residues long. CDR1 is SGDLS, CDR2 YYNGEE, per germline. V gave up 2 bases and J gave up 0 bases; unmatched junction bases: 8. CDR3 bases: TGTGCCAGCAGCGTTCGCAGCGGGGAGAGCTCCTACAATGAGCAGTTCTTC. Protein sequence: CASSVRSGESSYNEQFF.

The table lists this clone with a count of one. The chain joins TRBV5-6 to TRBJ2-1, with TRBD1 identical over 7 bases. Germline V gene lookup returns CDR1 SGHDT and CDR2 YYEEEE. The CDR3 loop spans 15 amino acids. J was trimmed by 2 bases and V by 0 bases; bases with no gene match: 2. CDR3 residues: CASSLVQGAYNEQFF. CDR3 in DNA: TGTGCCAGCAGCTTGGTTCAGGGGGCCTACAATGAGCAGTTCTTC.

The chain carries TRBV18 and TRBJ2-7, with D maybe TRBD1 (6 bases). The V gene's germline CDR1 is KGHSH and CDR2 LQKENI. The CDR3 spans 14 residues. Trimming stripped 3 bases from V and 4 bases from J, with 13 bases between. The CDR3 DNA sequence: TGTGCCAGCTCACCGTCCGGGACATCGTACGAGCAGTACTTC. As protein: CASSPSGTSYEQYF.